Shown below are 25 T cell receptor beta chains from a single sample sequenced in a study of T-cell reconstitution after alpha-beta-depleted transplantation in children. Unique molecular identifiers tagged the TCRbeta library. TCRdb re-derived calls from the PCR reads in MiXCR, one entry per CDR3 protein. Among 200,000 to 250,000 distinct CDR3 sequences, approximately 11% were seen once, and the ten largest hold under 30%. Sequenced material: PBMCs, taken before TCRalphabeta/CD19-depleted stem cell transplant. Receptors were obtained from a child less than two years old with acute myeloid leukemia, due to receive a stem cell transplant.

This clonotype came up many times. The V call is TRBV6-4, the J call TRBJ1-1; D remains unclear. The V end was cut by 6 bases, the J end by 3 bases, with 11 bases between. CDR1 is MRHNA and CDR2 is SNTAGT in the germline V gene. The CDR3 length is 13 residues. The CDR3 DNA reads as TGTGCCAGCAGGGACCACACGGACACTGAAGCTTTCTTT. Translation gives CASRDHTDTEAFF.

This clonotype was seen ten or more times. This CDR3 reads CASSQRTSGTQETQYF. In DNA form, the CDR3 reads TGTGCCAGCAGCCAACGGACTAGCGGGACACAAGAGACCCAGTACTTC. V is TRBV11-2 and J is TRBJ2-5, with TRBD2 matching 12 bases. This CDR3 region has 16 residues. V gave up 5 bases and J gave up 2 bases; unmatched junction bases: 6. Germline CDR1 and CDR2: SGHAT and FQNNGV.

This clonotype occurred many times. The chain combines TRBV4-2 with TRBJ2-1; the D gene is possibly TRBD2 (5 bases). This CDR3 spans 15 amino acids. V was shortened by 0 bases and J by 6 bases, with 12 bases between the two germline ends. CDR1 is LGHNA and CDR2 is YNFKEQ in the germline V gene. The CDR3 coding sequence is TGTGCCAGCAGCCAAGATCGAGGGATTGGCAATGAGCAGTTCTTC. This translates into CASSQDRGIGNEQFF.

About this clonotype itself: The junction does not match germline at one end; this may be a read error. The gene calls are TRBV10-3 and TRBJ2-3; a weak D match, TRBD2 (6 bases). The CDR3 runs 16 residues. Per germline, CDR1 ENHRY and CDR2 SYGVKD. The CDR3: CAINEARPLATDTQYF. DNA for the CDR3: TGTGCCATCAATGAGGCGCGACCACTAGCCACAGATACGCAGTATTTT.

This clonotype has at least ten counts. The chain combines TRBV5-1 with TRBJ2-5; possible D gene TRBD2, 5 bases. From germline, CDR1 is SGHRS and CDR2 YFSETQ. The CDR3 contains 14 residues. Trimming stripped 1 base from V and 4 bases from J, with 11 bases between. The CDR3 is CASSLTLAGETQYF. The CDR3, as DNA: TGCGCCAGCAGCTTGACCCTCGCGGGAGAGACCCAGTACTTC.

This clonotype was seen ten or more times. The rearrangement links TRBV28 to TRBJ1-5, with D maybe TRBD1 (5 bases). The CDR3 spans 15 residues. Germline V gene data show CDR1 as MDHEN and CDR2 as SYDVKM. Trimming pared 5 bases from V and 4 bases from J, leaving 15 bases between. The CDR3 loop reads CASSKPGEGNQPQHF. The DNA for the CDR3 is TGTGCCAGCAGTAAACCGGGGGAGGGGAATCAGCCCCAGCATTTT.

The chain combines TRBV7-2 with TRBJ2-1, with TRBD1 identical over 8 bases. Germline V lookup: CDR1 SGHTA, CDR2 FQGNSA. The CDR3 is 15 amino acids. V dropped 1 base and J dropped 8; count of bases not matched to a gene: 7. The CDR3 nucleotides read TGTGCCAGCAGCTTAGAGTGGCAGGGGGCCTATGAGCAGTTCTTC. It translates to CASSLEWQGAYEQFF.

This clonotype has at least ten counts. The V gene is TRBV20-1, the J gene TRBJ2-1, with 9 nucleotides matching TRBD2. V shed 8 bases, J shed 6 bases, and the junction held 8 bases outside the gene matches. The CDR3 runs 13 residues. Germline CDR1 DFQATT, CDR2 SNEGSKA (reference sequence). The CDR3 bases are TGCAGTATTGAGGCGGGGGGGAGCAATGAGCAGTTCTTC. This sequence encodes CSIEAGGSNEQFF.

About this clonotype itself: Just one base apart from a much larger clone, this may be a read error. CDR3 sequence (DNA): TGCGTCAGCAGCTTGGGGGGGCCGGGTGAAAAACTGTTTTTT. Amino acids: CVSSLGGPGEKLFF. The rearrangement uses TRBV5-1 and TRBJ1-4; the D gene is possibly TRBD1 (6 bases). The germline V gene has CDR1 SGHRS and CDR2 YFSETQ. The CDR3 contains 14 residues.

In its sample, this clonotype was seen a few times. The V gene is TRBV5-1, the J gene TRBJ2-7; 9 bases agree with TRBD2. V lost 0 bases to trimming and J lost 5 bases; unmatched junction nucleotides: 9. The CDR3 contains 16 residues. Germline lookup yields CDR1 SGHRS and CDR2 YFSETQ. This CDR3 is CASSLVKPGTSNEQYF. The CDR3 region has the DNA TGCGCCAGCAGCTTGGTGAAACCCGGGACTAGCAACGAGCAGTACTTC.

There are many counts of this clonotype. V gene TRBV7-9 combines with J gene TRBJ1-2; D not certain. The CDR3 runs 14 residues. The V end lost 5 bases, the J end lost 0 bases, and 10 bases lay between the germline ends. From germline, CDR1 is SEHNR and CDR2 FQNEAQ (reference sequence). CDR3 loop: CASSPILSNYGYTF. The CDR3 coding sequence is TGTGCCAGCAGCCCCATTTTGTCTAACTATGGCTACACCTTC.

This clonotype was found many times. The chain has TRBV28 and TRBJ2-1; D could derive from TRBD1 or TRBD2 (5 bases each). With 6 bases removed from V and 7 bases from J, the gap between germline ends came to 16 bases. Germline loops: CDR1 MDHEN, CDR2 SYDVKM. The length of the CDR3 is 14 residues. The CDR3 here is CASRERDRWNEQFF. CDR3 nucleotides: TGTGCCAGCAGGGAAAGGGACCGGTGGAATGAGCAGTTCTTC.

Many counts were recorded for this clonotype. The rearrangement links TRBV7-3 to TRBJ2-2, with a weak D call TRBD1 (6 bases). CDR1 and CDR2 (germline): SGHTA, FQGTGA. Trimming pared 2 bases from V and 1 base from J, leaving 8 bases between. CDR3 length: 15 amino acids. The CDR3 bases are TGTGCCAGCAGCTTATTGGGACAGAACACCGGGGAGCTGTTTTTT. Protein sequence: CASSLLGQNTGELFF.

A note on this clonotype: A read error may explain this, as a much larger clone is one base away. J is TRBJ1-6 and V is TRBV12-3 or TRBV12-4; maybe TRBD1 (6 bases). Trimming left V 8 bases short and J 9 bases short, with 14 bases between. This CDR3 is built from 13 residues. The DNA for the CDR3 is TGTGCCAGCGCCAGGGGAGTAATTTCACCCCTCCACTTT. It is translated as CASARGVISPLHF.

This clonotype occurred many times. The rearrangement links TRBV5-1 to TRBJ2-3; D may correspond to TRBD1 or TRBD2 (6 bases each). The CDR3 loop spans 17 amino acids. The germline V gene has CDR1 SGHRS and CDR2 YFSETQ. V lost 0 bases and J 4 bases, leaving 18 bases between the germline ends. The CDR3 DNA sequence: TGCGCCAGCAGCTTGGCCATAGGGGGAGGCCGCCCAGATACGCAGTATTTT. Protein sequence: CASSLAIGGGRPDTQYF.

This clonotype has ten or more counts. The chain joins TRBV20-1 to TRBJ1-3; D not certain. This CDR3 spans 12 amino acids. V was cut by 2 bases and J by 5 bases, with 7 bases left in between. The germline gives CDR1 DFQATT, CDR2 SNEGSKA (reference sequence). CDR3 bases: TGCAGTGCTAGAAACGATCGAAACACCATATATTTT. Translation gives CSARNDRNTIYF.

This clonotype was found a few times. The J gene is TRBJ2-7, the V gene TRBV5-1; a possible D gene is TRBD1 (6 bases). This CDR3 has 15 residues. The ends were cut back, 4 bases at V and 2 bases at J, with 16 bases in the middle. Germline CDR1 and CDR2: SGHRS and YFSETQ. The DNA of the CDR3 is TGCGCCAGCAGCCAGGGGAGCGCTCTAACCTACGAGCAGTACTTC. It is translated as CASSQGSALTYEQYF.

This clonotype was seen ten or more times. This rearrangement joins TRBV29-1 to TRBJ2-3; the D gene is possibly TRBD2 (6 bases). Trimming stripped 4 bases from V and 4 bases from J, with 15 bases between. CDR1 and CDR2 from the germline V gene are SQVTM and ANQGSEA. CDR3 length: 14 residues. The CDR3 loop is CSVGGVAGSDTQYF. CDR3 DNA: TGCAGCGTTGGGGGGGTGGCAGGGTCAGATACGCAGTATTTT.

This clonotype has ten or more counts. V is TRBV5-1 and J is TRBJ2-3, with D perhaps matching TRBD1 (5 bases). The CDR3 sequence is 15 residues long. CDR1 SGHRS and CDR2 YFSETQ come from the germline V gene. With 0 bases removed from V and 4 bases from J, the gap between germline ends came to 12 bases. In DNA form, the CDR3 reads TGCGCCAGCAGCTTGGAGGCAGGGCCCGCAGATACGCAGTATTTT. Protein sequence: CASSLEAGPADTQYF.

This clonotype showed up many times. The chain joins TRBV28 to TRBJ1-1; 7 bases map to TRBD1. The length of the CDR3 is 14 residues. Germline CDR1 MDHEN, CDR2 SYDVKM. Trimming cost V 3 bases and J 5 bases; bases outside gene matches: 6. The CDR3 sequence: CASSFTGVITEAFF. In nucleotides, the CDR3 is TGTGCCAGCAGTTTCACAGGGGTTATAACTGAAGCTTTCTTT.

This clonotype was counted ten times or more. This chain joins TRBV12-3 or TRBV12-4 and TRBJ2-5; 7 nucleotides agree with TRBD1. The CDR3 loop spans 15 amino acids. The V and J ends lost 6 bases and 1 base, in that order; junction bases with no gene match: 8. As DNA, the CDR3 is TGTGCCAGCAGAGACAGGGCTGGGTCCCAAGAGACCCAGTACTTC. Translation: CASRDRAGSQETQYF.

This chain uses TRBV3-1 with TRBJ2-3; TRBD2 agrees at 7 bases. There are 12 residues in the CDR3. Looked up from germline, CDR1 is LGHDT and CDR2 is YNNKEL (reference sequence). The V gene end was trimmed by 8 bases and the J gene end by 8 bases; junction bases not matched to a gene: 7. The CDR3 nucleotides are TGTGCCAGCCCGGCGGGAGAATTTACGCAGTATTTT. It yields the protein CASPAGEFTQYF.

This clonotype was detected ten times or more. The chain uses TRBV29-1 and TRBJ2-1; 7 positions match TRBD1. Trimming removed 1 base from V and 6 bases from J; junction bases left unmatched: 3. The CDR3 totals 13 residues. Germline CDR1 is SQVTM and CDR2 is ANQGSEA. The DNA of the CDR3 is TGCAGCGTTGAAGGACAGGGTATCAATGAGCAGTTCTTC. It specifies CSVEGQGINEQFF.

At least ten counts were recorded for this clonotype. The V call is TRBV4-1, the J call TRBJ1-1, with D possibly being TRBD1 (5 bases). The CDR3 is 11 amino acids. Trimming removed 6 bases at V and 7 bases at J, with 9 bases between. Germline values: CDR1 MGHRA, CDR2 YSYEKL. CDR3 nucleotide sequence: TGCGCCAGCAGTGGGGGTGGTGAAGCTTTCTTT. The encoded protein is CASSGGGEAFF.

About this clonotype: At one end, the junction sequence differs from germline, possibly due to a read error. V and J are TRBV10-1 and TRBJ1-5; unclear D gene. The CDR3 length is 13 residues. Germline V gene data show CDR1 as WNHNN and CDR2 as SYGVQD (reference sequence). In DNA form, the CDR3 reads TGTGCCAGCAGCGGAGGGCCGAATCAGCCCCAGCATTTT. As protein: CASSGGPNQPQHF.